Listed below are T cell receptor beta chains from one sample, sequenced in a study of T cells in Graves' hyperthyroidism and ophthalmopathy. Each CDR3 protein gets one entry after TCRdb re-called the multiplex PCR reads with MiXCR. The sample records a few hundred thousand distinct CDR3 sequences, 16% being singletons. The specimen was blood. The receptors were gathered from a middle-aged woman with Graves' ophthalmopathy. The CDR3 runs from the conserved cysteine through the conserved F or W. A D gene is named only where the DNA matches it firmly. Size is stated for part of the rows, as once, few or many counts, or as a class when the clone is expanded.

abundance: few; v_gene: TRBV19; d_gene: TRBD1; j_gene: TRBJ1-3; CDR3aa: CASSFGTVGGNTIYF; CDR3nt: TGTGCCAGTAGTTTCGGGACAGTCGGAGGAAACACCATATATTTT
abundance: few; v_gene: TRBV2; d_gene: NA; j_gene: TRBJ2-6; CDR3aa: CASSESDVRSGANVLTF; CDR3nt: TGTGCCAGCAGTGAATCAGACGTACGCTCTGGGGCCAACGTCCTGACTTTC
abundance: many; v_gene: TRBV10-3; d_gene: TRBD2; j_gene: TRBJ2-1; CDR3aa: CAISLLAGEDEQFF; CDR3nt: TGTGCCATCAGTCTACTAGCGGGAGAGGATGAGCAGTTCTTC
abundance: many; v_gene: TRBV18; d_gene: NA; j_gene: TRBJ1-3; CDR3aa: CASSPEGTGNTIYF; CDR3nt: TGTGCCAGCTCACCAGAAGGTACCGGAAACACCATATATTTT
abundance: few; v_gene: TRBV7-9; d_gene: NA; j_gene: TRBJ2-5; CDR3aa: CASSLEKLWETQYF; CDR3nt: TGTGCCAGCAGCTTAGAAAAGTTGTGGGAGACCCAGTACTTC
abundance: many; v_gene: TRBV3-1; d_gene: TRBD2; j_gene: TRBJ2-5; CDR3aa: CASSQGWKASGLETQYF; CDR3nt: TGTGCCAGCAGCCAAGGGTGGAAGGCTAGCGGCCTAGAGACCCAGTACTTC
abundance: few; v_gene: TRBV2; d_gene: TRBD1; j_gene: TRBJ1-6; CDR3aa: CASSEEGGTGPSSPLHF; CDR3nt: TGTGCCAGCAGTGAAGAGGGTGGGACAGGGCCAAGTTCACCCCTCCACTTT
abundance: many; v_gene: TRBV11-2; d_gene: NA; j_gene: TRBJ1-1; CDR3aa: CASSQEGVRAFF; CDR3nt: TGTGCCAGCAGTCAAGAAGGGGTGAGAGCTTTCTTT
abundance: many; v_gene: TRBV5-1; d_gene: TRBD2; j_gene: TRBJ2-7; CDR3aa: CASSLSGTSGTYEQYF; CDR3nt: TGCGCCAGCAGCCTATCCGGGACTAGCGGAACCTACGAGCAGTACTTC
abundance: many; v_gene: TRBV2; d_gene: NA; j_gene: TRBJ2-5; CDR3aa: CASSEVLQETQYF; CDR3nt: TGTGCCAGCAGTGAAGTTTTACAAGAGACCCAGTACTTC
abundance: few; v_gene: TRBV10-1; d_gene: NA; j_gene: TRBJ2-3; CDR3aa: CASSESGSRGDTQYF; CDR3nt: TGCGCCAGCAGTGAGTCAGGCTCAAGAGGCGATACGCAGTATTTT
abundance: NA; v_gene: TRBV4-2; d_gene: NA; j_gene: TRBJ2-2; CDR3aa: CASSPAEGDTGELFF; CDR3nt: TGTGCCAGCAGCCCGGCGGAGGGCGACACCGGGGAGCTGTTTTTT
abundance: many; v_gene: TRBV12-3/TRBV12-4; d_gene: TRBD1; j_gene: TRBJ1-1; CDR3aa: CASSLLTGQEGGTEAFF; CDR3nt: TGTGCCAGCAGTTTACTGACAGGGCAAGAGGGGGGGACTGAAGCTTTCTTT
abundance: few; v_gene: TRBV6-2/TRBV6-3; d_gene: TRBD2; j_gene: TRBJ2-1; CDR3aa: CASSYSQRGGLYNEQFF; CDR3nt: TGTGCCAGCAGTTACTCACAGCGGGGGGGTCTCTACAATGAGCAGTTCTTC
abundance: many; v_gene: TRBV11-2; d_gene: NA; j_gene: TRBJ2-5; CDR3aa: CASSFSGVIETQYF; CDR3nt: TGTGCCAGCAGCTTTTCAGGGGTAATAGAGACCCAGTACTTC
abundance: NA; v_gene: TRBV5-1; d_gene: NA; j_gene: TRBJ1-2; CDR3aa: CASSLVGTNYGYTF; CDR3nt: TGCGCCAGCAGCTTGGTTGGGACAAACTATGGCTACACCTTC
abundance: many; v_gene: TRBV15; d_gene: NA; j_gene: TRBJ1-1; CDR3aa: CATSRDEENTEAFF; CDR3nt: TGTGCCACCAGCAGAGATGAGGAGAACACTGAAGCTTTCTTT
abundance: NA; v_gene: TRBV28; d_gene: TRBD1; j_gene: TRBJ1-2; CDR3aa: CASSLLWQGAWGGYTF; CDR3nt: TGTGCCAGCAGTTTATTGTGGCAGGGGGCATGGGGCGGCTACACCTTC
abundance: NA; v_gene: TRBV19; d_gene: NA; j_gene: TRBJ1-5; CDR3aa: CASTPPGTHSNQPQHF; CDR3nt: TGTGCCAGTACCCCACCCGGGACACATAGCAATCAGCCCCAGCATTTT
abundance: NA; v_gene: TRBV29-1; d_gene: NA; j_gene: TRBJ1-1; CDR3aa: CSVVFGGLTEAFF; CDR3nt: TGCAGCGTTGTTTTCGGGGGCCTCACTGAAGCTTTCTTT
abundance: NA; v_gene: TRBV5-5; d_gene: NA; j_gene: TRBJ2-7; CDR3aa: CASSLVSGSYEQYF; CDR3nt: TGTGCCAGCAGCTTGGTTTCAGGCTCCTACGAGCAGTACTTC
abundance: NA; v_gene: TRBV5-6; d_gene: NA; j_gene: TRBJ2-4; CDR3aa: CASSLGAAENIQYF; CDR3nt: TGTGCCAGCAGCTTGGGAGCGGCCGAAAACATTCAGTACTTC
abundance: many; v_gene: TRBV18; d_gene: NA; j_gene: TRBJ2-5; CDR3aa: CASSPRNGGETQYF; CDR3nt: TGTGCCAGCTCACCACGGAATGGTGGGGAGACCCAGTACTTC
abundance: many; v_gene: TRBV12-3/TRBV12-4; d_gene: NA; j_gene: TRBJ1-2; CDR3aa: CATSGRNYGYTF; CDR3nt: TGTGCCACTTCGGGACGGAACTATGGCTACACCTTC
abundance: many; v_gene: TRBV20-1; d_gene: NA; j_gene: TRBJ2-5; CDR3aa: CSARPPDGLETQYF; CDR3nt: TGCAGTGCTCGACCACCCGATGGCCTAGAGACCCAGTACTTC
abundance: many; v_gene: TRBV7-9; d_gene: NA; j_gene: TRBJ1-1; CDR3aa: CASSSAPKGTEAFF; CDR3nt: TGTGCCAGCAGCTCCGCCCCTAAGGGCACTGAAGCTTTCTTT
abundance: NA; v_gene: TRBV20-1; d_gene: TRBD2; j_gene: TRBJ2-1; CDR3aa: CSASGAGGFNEQFF; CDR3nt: TGCAGTGCTAGTGGGGCGGGGGGTTTTAATGAGCAGTTCTTC
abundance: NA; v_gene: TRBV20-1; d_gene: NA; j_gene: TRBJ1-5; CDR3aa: CSARDDEAGWTQPQHF; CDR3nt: TGCAGTGCTAGAGATGATGAGGCAGGGTGGACTCAGCCCCAGCATTTT
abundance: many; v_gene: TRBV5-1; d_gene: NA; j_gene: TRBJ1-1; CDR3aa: CASSLGQWNTEAFF; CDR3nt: TGCGCCAGCAGCTTGGGACAGTGGAACACTGAAGCTTTCTTT
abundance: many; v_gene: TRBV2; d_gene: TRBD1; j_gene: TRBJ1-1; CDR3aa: CASRDLTGPRSNTEAFF; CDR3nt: TGTGCCAGCAGGGACCTGACAGGGCCTCGATCGAACACTGAAGCTTTCTTT
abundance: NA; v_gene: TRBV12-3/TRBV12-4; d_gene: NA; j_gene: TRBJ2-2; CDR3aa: CAGSLGGDTGELFF; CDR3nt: TGTGCCGGCAGTTTAGGGGGGGACACCGGGGAGCTGTTTTTT
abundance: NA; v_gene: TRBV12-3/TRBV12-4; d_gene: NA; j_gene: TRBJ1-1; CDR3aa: CASSTTWTAREAFF; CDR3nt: TGTGCCAGCAGTACGACCTGGACCGCTCGTGAAGCTTTCTTT
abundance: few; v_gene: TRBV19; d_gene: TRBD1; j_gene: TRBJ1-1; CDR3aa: CASRDRGLNTEAFF; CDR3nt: TGTGCCAGTAGAGACAGGGGGCTGAACACTGAAGCTTTCTTT
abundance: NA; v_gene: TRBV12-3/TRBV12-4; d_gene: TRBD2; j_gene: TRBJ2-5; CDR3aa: CASSLIAGEGETQYF; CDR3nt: TGTGCCAGCAGTCTTATAGCGGGAGAGGGAGAGACCCAGTACTTC
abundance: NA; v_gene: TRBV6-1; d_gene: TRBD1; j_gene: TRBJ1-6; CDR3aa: CASRWDRGNSPLHF; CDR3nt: TGTGCCAGCAGATGGGACAGGGGGAATTCACCCCTCCACTTT
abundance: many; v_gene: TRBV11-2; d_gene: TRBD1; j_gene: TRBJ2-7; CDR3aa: CASSTPGQAIWPAYEQYF; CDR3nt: TGTGCCAGCAGCACACCGGGACAGGCGATATGGCCGGCCTACGAGCAGTACTTC
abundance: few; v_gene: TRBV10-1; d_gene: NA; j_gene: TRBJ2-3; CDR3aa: CASSESGAGTQYF; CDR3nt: TGCGCCAGCAGTGAGTCGGGAGCGGGTACGCAGTATTTT
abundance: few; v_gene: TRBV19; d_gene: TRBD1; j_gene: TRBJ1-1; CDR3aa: CASSRDRGTKTVAFF; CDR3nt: TGTGCCAGTAGTAGGGACAGGGGTACGAAGACAGTGGCTTTCTTT
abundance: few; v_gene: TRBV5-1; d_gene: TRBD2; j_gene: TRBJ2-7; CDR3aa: CASSLASGIRYEQYF; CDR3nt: TGCGCCAGCAGCTTGGCTAGCGGGATTCGCTACGAGCAGTACTTC
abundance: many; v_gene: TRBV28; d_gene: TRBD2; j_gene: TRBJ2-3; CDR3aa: CASSIRGGLTDTQYF; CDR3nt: TGTGCCAGCAGCATTCGGGGGGGGTTGACAGATACGCAGTATTTT
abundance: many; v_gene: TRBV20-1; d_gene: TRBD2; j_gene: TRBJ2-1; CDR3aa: CSARDRGGSINEQFF; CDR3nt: TGCAGTGCTAGAGATCGTGGCGGGAGTATAAATGAGCAGTTCTTC